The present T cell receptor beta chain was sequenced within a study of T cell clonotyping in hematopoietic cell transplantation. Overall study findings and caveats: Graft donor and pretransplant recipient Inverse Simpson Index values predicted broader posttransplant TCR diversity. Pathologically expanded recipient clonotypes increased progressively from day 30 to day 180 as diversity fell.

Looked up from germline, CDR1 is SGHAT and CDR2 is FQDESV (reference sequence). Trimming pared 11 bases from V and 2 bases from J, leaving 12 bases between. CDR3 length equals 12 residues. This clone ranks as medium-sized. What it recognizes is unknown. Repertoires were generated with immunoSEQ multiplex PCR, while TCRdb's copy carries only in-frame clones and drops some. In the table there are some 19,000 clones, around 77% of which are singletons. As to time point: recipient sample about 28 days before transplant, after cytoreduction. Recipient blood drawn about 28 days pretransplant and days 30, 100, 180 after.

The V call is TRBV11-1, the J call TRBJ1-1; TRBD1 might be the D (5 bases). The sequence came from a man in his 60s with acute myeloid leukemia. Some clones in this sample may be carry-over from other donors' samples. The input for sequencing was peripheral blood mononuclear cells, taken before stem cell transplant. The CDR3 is CARGWGNTEAFF. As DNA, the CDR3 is TGTGCCCGGGGGTGGGGAAACACTGAAGCTTTCTTT.